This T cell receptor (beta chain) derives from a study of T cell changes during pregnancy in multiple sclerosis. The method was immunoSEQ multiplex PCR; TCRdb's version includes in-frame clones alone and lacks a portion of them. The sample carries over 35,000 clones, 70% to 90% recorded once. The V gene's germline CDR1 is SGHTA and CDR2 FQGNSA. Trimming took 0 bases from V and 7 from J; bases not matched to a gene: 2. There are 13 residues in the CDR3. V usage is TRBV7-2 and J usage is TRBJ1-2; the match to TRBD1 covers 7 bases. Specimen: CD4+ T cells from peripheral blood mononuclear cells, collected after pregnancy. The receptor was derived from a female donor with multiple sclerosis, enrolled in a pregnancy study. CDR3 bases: TGTGCCAGCAGCTTAGCTTACAGGGGTGGCTACACCTTC. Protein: CASSLAYRGGYTF.